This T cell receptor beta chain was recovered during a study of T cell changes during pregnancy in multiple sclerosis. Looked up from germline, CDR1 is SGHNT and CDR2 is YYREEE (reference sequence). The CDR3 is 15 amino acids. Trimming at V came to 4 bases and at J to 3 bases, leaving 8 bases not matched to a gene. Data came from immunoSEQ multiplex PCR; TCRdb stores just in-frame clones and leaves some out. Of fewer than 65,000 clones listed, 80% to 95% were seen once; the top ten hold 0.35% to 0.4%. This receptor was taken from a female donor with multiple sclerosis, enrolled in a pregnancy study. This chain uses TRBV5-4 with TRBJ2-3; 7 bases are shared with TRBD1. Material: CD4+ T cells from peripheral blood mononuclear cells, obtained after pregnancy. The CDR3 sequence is CASSRQGGTTDTQYF. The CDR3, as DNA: TGTGCCAGCAGCCGACAGGGTGGTACAACAGATACGCAGTATTTT.